A selection of T cell receptor beta chains follows, all from one sample in a study of T cells after yellow fever vaccination. TCRdb itself ran the 5' RACE reads through MiXCR, one entry per CDR3 protein. Altogether a few hundred thousand distinct CDR3 sequences are present, around 5.2% being singletons, with the ten largest covering more than 3%. The source was CD4+ T cells sorted from PBMCs, collected on the day of the yellow fever booster vaccination. Receptors originate from a man between 18 and 35 years old who received the YFV17D yellow fever vaccine. The CDR3 runs from the conserved cysteine through the conserved F or W. Fields, in order: CDR3 protein, CDR3 length, clone size, J gene, V gene. Rows give clone size only sometimes, using once, few, many, or a class for an expanded clone.

CASSQGNGPDTQYF | 14 | - | TRBJ2-3 | TRBV4-3
CASSPVGERDEQFF | 14 | - | TRBJ2-1 | TRBV7-8
CASSLELAGSTDTQYF | 16 | few | TRBJ2-3 | TRBV5-1
CAWSGTGRSYEQYF | 14 | - | TRBJ2-7 | TRBV30
CASSPRLGENTEAFF | 15 | few | TRBJ1-1 | TRBV7-2
CASSFRGISGNTIYF | 15 | many | TRBJ1-3 | TRBV12-3/TRBV12-4
CASSQDRGGETQYF | 14 | few | TRBJ2-5 | TRBV11-2
CASSQGVEGLYEQYF | 15 | - | TRBJ2-7 | TRBV3-1
CASSVVGGVGYNEQFF | 16 | few | TRBJ2-1 | TRBV9
CSARAAGRVSPLHF | 14 | - | TRBJ1-6 | TRBV20-1
CSARDLRLVFGNEQFF | 16 | many | TRBJ2-1 | TRBV20-1
CASSFFSDSNQPQHF | 15 | many | TRBJ1-5 | TRBV7-2
CASSLDSPTGELFF | 14 | few | TRBJ2-2 | TRBV5-1
CASSASGGVSETQYF | 15 | few | TRBJ2-5 | TRBV9
CASRALGLAGGPIQYF | 16 | few | TRBJ2-4 | TRBV6-2/TRBV6-3
CSAEPGRGQPQHF | 13 | - | TRBJ1-5 | TRBV20-1
CASSQVNGRTQYF | 13 | - | TRBJ2-5 | TRBV4-3
CASSQLAGRRFF | 12 | - | TRBJ2-1 | TRBV4-1
CASSLIYEQYF | 11 | many | TRBJ2-7 | TRBV11-2
CASSLAIGYTDTQYF | 15 | many | TRBJ2-3 | TRBV5-1
CASSYRTGAYEQYF | 14 | many | TRBJ2-7 | TRBV3-1
CASSQGSSSPLHF | 13 | few | TRBJ1-6 | TRBV3-1
CASSLQGLYNEQFF | 14 | few | TRBJ2-1 | TRBV7-3
CASSWAGTAKLYEQYF | 16 | many | TRBJ2-7 | TRBV5-1
CASRLRDRGQPQHF | 14 | - | TRBJ1-5 | TRBV27
CASSQAYRGQAHNEQFF | 17 | few | TRBJ2-1 | TRBV14
CASSPLSLAGGIASTDTQYF | 20 | few | TRBJ2-3 | TRBV5-1
CASSLGGTSRALF | 13 | many | TRBJ2-1 | TRBV12-3/TRBV12-4
CASSYSGRGTFGSSFGQPQHF | 21 | - | TRBJ1-5 | TRBV6-2/TRBV6-3
CASSLWSGTLRNIQYF | 16 | few | TRBJ2-4 | TRBV5-4
CASSLARTGGGEKLFF | 16 | - | TRBJ1-4 | TRBV5-1
CASSLNPQTSKETQYF | 16 | - | TRBJ2-5 | TRBV7-2
CASSFGGEGNTIYF | 14 | few | TRBJ1-3 | TRBV5-1
CASTRQKLQETQYF | 14 | - | TRBJ2-5 | TRBV2
CASSKDEGDNQPQHF | 15 | few | TRBJ1-5 | TRBV21-1
CASSLEEGRVGQPQHF | 16 | few | TRBJ1-5 | TRBV6-1
CASSPWSGELFF | 12 | many | TRBJ2-2 | TRBV18
CSARDPSSSGNTIYF | 15 | few | TRBJ1-3 | TRBV20-1
CASSQTFYSEGRTEAFF | 17 | few | TRBJ1-1 | TRBV4-1
CASSQVSSVGYNTQYF | 16 | few | TRBJ2-3 | TRBV4-3
CASSLGWGGADTQYF | 15 | many | TRBJ2-3 | TRBV7-3
CASSHRANNQPQHF | 14 | few | TRBJ1-5 | TRBV6-6
CASSLDGHSSYNEQFF | 16 | few | TRBJ2-1 | TRBV5-6